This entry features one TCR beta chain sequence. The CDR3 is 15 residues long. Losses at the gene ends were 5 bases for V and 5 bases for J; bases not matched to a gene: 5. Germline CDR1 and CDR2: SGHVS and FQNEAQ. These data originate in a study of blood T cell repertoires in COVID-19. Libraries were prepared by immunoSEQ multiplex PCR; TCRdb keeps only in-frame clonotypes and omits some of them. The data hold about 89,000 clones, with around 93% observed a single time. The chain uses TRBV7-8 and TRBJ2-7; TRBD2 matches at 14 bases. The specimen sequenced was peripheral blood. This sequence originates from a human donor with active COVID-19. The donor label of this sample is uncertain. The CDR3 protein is CASSKGLAGVDEQYF. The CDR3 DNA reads TGTGCCAGCAGCAAGGGACTAGCGGGGGTTGACGAGCAGTACTTC.